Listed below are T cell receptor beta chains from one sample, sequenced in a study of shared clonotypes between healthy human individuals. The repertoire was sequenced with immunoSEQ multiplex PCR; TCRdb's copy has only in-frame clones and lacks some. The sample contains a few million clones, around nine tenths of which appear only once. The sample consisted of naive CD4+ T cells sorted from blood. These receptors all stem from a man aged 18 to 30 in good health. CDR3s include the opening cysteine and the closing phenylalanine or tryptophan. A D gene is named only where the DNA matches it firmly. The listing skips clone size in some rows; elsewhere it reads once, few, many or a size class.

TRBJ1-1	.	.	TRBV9	CASSVEAGSIYTEAFF	TGTGCCAGCAGCGTAGAAGCAGGGTCAATCTACACTGAAGCTTTCTTT
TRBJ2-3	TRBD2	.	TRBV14	CASSQVAGRGRDTQYF	TGTGCCAGCAGCCAAGTCGCGGGGAGGGGAAGAGATACGCAGTATTTT
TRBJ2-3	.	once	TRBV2	CASSDLTFQPDTQYF	TGTGCCAGCAGTGACTTGACATTCCAGCCGGATACGCAGTATTTT
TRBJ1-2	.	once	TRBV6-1	CASEDQFFYGYTF	TGTGCCAGCGAGGACCAGTTCTTCTATGGCTACACCTTC
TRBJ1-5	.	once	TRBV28	CASTLFESNQPQHF	TGTGCCAGCACCCTCTTCGAGAGCAATCAGCCCCAGCATTTT
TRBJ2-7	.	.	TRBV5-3	CARSLSGDFSYEQYF	TGTGCCAGAAGCTTGTCAGGAGACTTTTCCTACGAGCAGTACTTC
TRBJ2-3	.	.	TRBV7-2	CASSPLVVVSDTQYF	TGTGCCAGCAGCCCCCTGGTTGTAGTCTCAGATACGCAGTATTTT
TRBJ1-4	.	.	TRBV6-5	CASSYSWSGREEKLFF	TGTGCCAGCAGTTACTCTTGGTCAGGGAGGGAAGAAAAACTGTTTTTT
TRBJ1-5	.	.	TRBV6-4	CASSAGTHQPQHF	TGTGCCAGCAGTGCGGGGACTCATCAGCCCCAGCATTTT
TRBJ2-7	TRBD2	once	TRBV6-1	CASSGGLAPFEQYF	TGTGCCAGCAGTGGGGGACTAGCGCCCTTTGAGCAGTACTTC
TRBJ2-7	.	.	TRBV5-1	CASSLDVLGEQYF	TGCGCCAGCAGCTTAGACGTCCTGGGGGAGCAGTACTTC
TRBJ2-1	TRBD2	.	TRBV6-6	CASSQPGLAGGNEQFF	TGTGCCAGCAGTCAGCCAGGACTAGCGGGTGGTAATGAGCAGTTCTTC
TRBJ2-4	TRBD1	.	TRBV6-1	CASRIPTGASNIQYF	TGTGCCAGCAGGATCCCGACAGGGGCGAGTAACATTCAGTACTTC
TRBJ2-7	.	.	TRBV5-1	CASSLGAGPSYEQYF	TGCGCCAGCAGCTTGGGGGCAGGCCCCTCCTACGAGCAGTACTTC
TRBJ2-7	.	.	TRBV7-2	CASSLGRTASSYEQYF	TGTGCCAGCAGCTTGGGAAGGACGGCAAGCTCCTACGAGCAGTACTTC
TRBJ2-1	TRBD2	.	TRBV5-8	CASSLVRSSGGNEQFF	TGTGCCAGCAGCCTCGTGCGGTCTAGCGGGGGGAATGAGCAGTTCTTC
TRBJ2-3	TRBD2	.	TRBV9	CASSDPREGPDTQYF	TGTGCCAGCAGCGACCCCCGGGAGGGCCCAGATACGCAGTATTTT
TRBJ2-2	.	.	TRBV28	CASSSIGGDGGELFF	TGTGCCAGCAGTTCCATCGGAGGAGACGGCGGGGAGCTGTTTTTT
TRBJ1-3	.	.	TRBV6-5	CASSYSRESGNTIYF	TGTGCCAGCAGTTACTCGAGGGAGAGTGGAAACACCATATATTTT
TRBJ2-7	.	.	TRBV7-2	CASSLSGEGSYEQYF	TGTGCCAGCAGCTTATCAGGGGAGGGTTCCTACGAGCAGTACTTC
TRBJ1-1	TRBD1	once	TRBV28	CASSLVSGQGSTNTEAFF	TGTGCCAGCAGTCTAGTATCGGGACAGGGAAGCACAAACACTGAAGCTTTCTTT
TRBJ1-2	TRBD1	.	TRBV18	CASSPVRQGMMGGYTF	TGTGCCAGCTCACCCGTCCGACAGGGAATGATGGGAGGCTACACCTTC
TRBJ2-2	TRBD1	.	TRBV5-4	CASSSRQGSNTGELFF	TGTGCCAGCAGCTCCCGACAGGGGTCGAACACCGGGGAGCTGTTTTTT
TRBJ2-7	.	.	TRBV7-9	CASSTGLYEQYF	TGTGCCAGCAGCACGGGCCTCTACGAGCAGTACTTC
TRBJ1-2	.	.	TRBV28	CASSGGKNYGYTF	TGTGCCAGCAGTGGGGGGAAGAACTATGGCTACACCTTC
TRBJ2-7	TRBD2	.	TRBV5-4	CASSSGGYPDEQYF	TGTGCCAGCAGCTCCGGGGGGTACCCTGACGAGCAGTACTTC
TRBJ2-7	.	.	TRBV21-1	CASLGGDEQYF	TGTGCCAGCTTAGGGGGGGACGAGCAGTACTTC
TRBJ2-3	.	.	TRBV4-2	CASSQPEGGFGTDTQYF	TGTGCCAGCAGCCAACCCGAGGGGGGGTTCGGCACAGATACGCAGTATTTT
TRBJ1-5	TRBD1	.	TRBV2	CASNRQGLQPQHF	TGTGCCAGCAACCGACAGGGCTTGCAGCCCCAGCATTTT
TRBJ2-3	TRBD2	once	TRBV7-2	CASSSTSGVGTDTQYF	TGTGCCAGCAGCTCGACTAGCGGGGTTGGGACAGATACGCAGTATTTT
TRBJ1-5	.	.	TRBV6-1	CASSDPQPQHF	TGTGCCAGCAGTGACCCTCAGCCCCAGCATTTT
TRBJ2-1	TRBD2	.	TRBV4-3	CASSLGLAVSYNEQFF	TGCGCCAGCAGCCTCGGACTAGCGGTTTCCTACAATGAGCAGTTCTTC
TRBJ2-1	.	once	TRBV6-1	CASREVISGIGEQFF	TGTGCCAGCAGGGAGGTTATTTCAGGGATTGGGGAGCAGTTCTTC
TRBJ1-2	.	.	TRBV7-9	CASSFFYGADDYGYTF	TGTGCCAGCAGCTTTTTCTATGGGGCAGATGACTATGGCTACACCTTC